Presented here are 26 T cell receptor beta chains from one specimen sequenced in a study of T cells in Graves' hyperthyroidism and ophthalmopathy. RNA transcripts gave rise to amplified TCR beta CDR3 regions. In the first-round RT-PCR of the TCR CDR3, the HTBI primer set was used. TCRdb called the multiplex PCR reads again in MiXCR, with one record for every CDR3 protein. This table holds 350,000 to 400,000 distinct CDR3 sequences, just under 15% found once. Sequencing was performed on blood. The receptors were gathered from a woman in her 30s with Graves' hyperthyroidism.

This clonotype was picked up many times. This chain links TRBV28 with TRBJ1-1, with 7 bases that match TRBD1. This CDR3 is 15 amino acids long. V shed 4 bases and J 4 bases; nucleotides not matched to a gene: 9. Germline V gives CDR1 MDHEN, CDR2 SYDVKM. CDR3 amino acids: CASSSEGAGGTEAFF. CDR3 bases: TGTGCCAGCAGTTCCGAGGGGGCGGGTGGCACTGAAGCTTTCTTT.

This clonotype occurred many times. The chain couples TRBV5-1 to TRBJ2-5, with 8 nucleotides matching TRBD2. Trimming at V came to 5 bases and at J to 4 bases, leaving 10 bases not matched to a gene. CDR3 length equals 15 residues. The germline V gene has CDR1 SGHRS and CDR2 YFSETQ. CDR3 nucleotide sequence: TGCGCCAGCAGAGAAACTAGCGGAGAAATAGAGACCCAGTACTTC. Amino acids: CASRETSGEIETQYF.

J is TRBJ2-5 and V is TRBV19; no definite D call. Looked up from germline, CDR1 is LNHDA and CDR2 is SQIVND (reference sequence). The V gene lost 6 bases and the J gene lost 5 bases, with 16 bases spanning the gap. This CDR3 has 14 residues. The CDR3 protein is CASRQTSVGETQYF. The CDR3 nucleotides read TGTGCCAGTAGGCAGACATCCGTCGGGGAGACCCAGTACTTC. Combining the CDR3 with reference TRBV19 and TRBJ2-5 gives the whole variable domain DGGITQSPKYLFRKEGQNVTLSCEQNLNHDAMYWYRQDPGQGLRLIYYSQIVNDFQKGDIAEGYSVSREKKESFPLTVTSAQKNPTAFYLCASRQTSVGETQYFGPGTRLLVL.

This rearrangement joins TRBV29-1 to TRBJ1-3; D remains unclear. V lost 4 bases and J lost 0, with 13 bases in between. The CDR3 totals 15 residues. CDR1 SQVTM and CDR2 ANQGSEA come from the germline V gene. This CDR3 is CSVGPDTTSGNTIYF. CDR3 sequence (DNA): TGCAGCGTTGGACCCGACACGACCTCTGGAAACACCATATATTTT.

With regard to this clonotype: Since a much larger clone is just one base distant, this may be a read error. The CDR3 end shows no conserved phenylalanine or tryptophan, and so a read error is likely. The chain links TRBV11-1 to TRBJ2-5; D is possibly TRBD1 (6 bases). Trimming left V 5 bases short and J 3 bases short, with 10 bases between. Germline CDR1 and CDR2: SGHAT and FQDESV (reference sequence). The CDR3 sequence is 13 residues long. The CDR3 bases are TGTGCCAGCAGCGTAGGACAGAAAGAGACCCAGTACCTC. Amino acids: CASSVGQKETQYL.

The rearrangement links TRBV6-1 to TRBJ2-7; TRBD1 is a possible D gene (6 bases). The germline CDR1 and CDR2 sequences are MNHNS and SASEGT. The CDR3 has 12 residues. V was shortened by 7 bases and J by 9 bases, with 16 bases between the two germline ends. The DNA of the CDR3 is TGTGCCAGCAATCATGGCAGGGGCTTGCAGTACTTC. Its translation: CASNHGRGLQYF.

This clonotype was seen at least ten times. The V gene is TRBV18, the J gene TRBJ1-1; D possibly corresponds to TRBD1 (6 bases). Germline-derived CDR1 and CDR2 are KGHSH and LQKENI. Between the trimmed V and J ends, which lost 3 bases and 0 bases, there was a span of 17 bases. The CDR3 runs 17 residues. CDR3 sequence reads: CASSPLSTGAMNTEAFF. CDR3 DNA sequence: TGTGCCAGCTCACCCCTATCGACAGGAGCAATGAACACTGAAGCTTTCTTT. The full variable domain, rest sourced from reference TRBV18 and TRBJ1-1, is NAGVMQNPRHLVRRRGQEARLRCSPMKGHSHVYWYRQLPEEGLKFMVYLQKENIIDESGMPKERFSAEFPKEGPSILRIQQVVRGDSAAYFCASSPLSTGAMNTEAFFGQGTRLTVV.

The table lists this clonotype with a count of one. This chain connects TRBV6-4 to TRBJ2-6; D not resolved. Germline-derived CDR1 and CDR2 are MRHNA and SNTAGT. There are 15 residues in the CDR3. With 0 bases removed from V and 3 bases from J, the gap between germline ends came to 6 bases. CDR3 nucleotides: TGTGCCAGCAGTGACTCTAGTAGTGGGGCCAACGTCCTGACTTTC. It codes for CASSDSSSGANVLTF.

The chain recombines TRBV6-4 with TRBJ1-1, with a possible D match to TRBD1 (5 bases). CDR1 MRHNA and CDR2 SNTAGT come from the germline V gene. The V gene lost 4 bases and the J gene lost 4 bases, with 10 bases spanning the gap. This CDR3 has 13 amino acids. This CDR3 reads CASSATGATEAFF. CDR3 sequence (DNA): TGTGCCAGCAGTGCTACAGGTGCCACTGAAGCTTTCTTT.

This clonotype was observed many times. The V and J genes are TRBV6-1 and TRBJ2-7; the match to TRBD2 covers 9 bases. This CDR3 has 17 residues. With V trimmed by 6 bases and J by 0 bases, 12 bases remained unmatched. Germline-derived CDR1 and CDR2 are MNHNS and SASEGT. CDR3 loop: CASSIIISTSGSYEQYF. The CDR3 DNA is TGTGCCAGCAGCATAATAATCTCGACTAGCGGCTCCTACGAGCAGTACTTC.

J is TRBJ1-5 and V is TRBV16, with D uncertain. The length of the CDR3 is 15 residues. In germline, CDR1 is KGHSY, CDR2 FQNENV. Between the trimmed V and J ends, which lost 1 base and 1 base, there was a span of 8 bases. The CDR3: CASSQLGNSNQPQHF. Written as DNA, the CDR3 is TGTGCCAGCAGCCAATTGGGCAACAGCAATCAGCCCCAGCATTTT.

At least ten counts were recorded for this clonotype. The chain employs TRBV12-3 or TRBV12-4 and TRBJ2-7, with D possibly being TRBD1 (6 bases). The CDR3 runs to 14 residues. The germline V and J ends were trimmed by 7 bases and 6 bases, with 19 bases remaining between them. CDR3 DNA: TGTGCCAGCACCAAAGTACAGGGTGTGCGCGAGCAGTACTTC. Translation: CASTKVQGVREQYF.

This clonotype was observed many times. The V and J genes are TRBV6-1 and TRBJ1-5; 7 bases align to TRBD1. This CDR3 has 16 residues. V dropped 4 bases and J dropped 1; count of bases not matched to a gene: 7. CDR1 is MNHNS, CDR2 SASEGT, per germline. CDR3 amino acids: CASSANRGDSNQPQHF. CDR3 DNA: TGTGCCAGCAGTGCGAACAGGGGCGACAGCAATCAGCCCCAGCATTTT.

This clonotype occurred many times. V is TRBV24-1 and J is TRBJ2-1; TRBD2 agrees at 8 bases. The CDR3 runs 16 residues. Germline assignment: CDR1 KGHDR and CDR2 SFDVKD. V was clipped by 4 bases and J by 8 bases; unmatched bases: 12. The CDR3 sequence: CATSDLTGTSVHEQFF. DNA of the CDR3: TGTGCCACCAGTGACCTCACAGGGACTAGTGTCCATGAGCAGTTCTTC.

This clonotype was observed once. A much larger clone differs by one base, so this may be a read error. The chain has TRBV20-1 and TRBJ1-1, with unresolved D. This CDR3 has 13 residues. Germline lookup yields CDR1 DFQATT and CDR2 SNEGSKA (reference sequence). Trimming took 0 bases from V and 5 from J, leaving 10 bases between them. Here the CDR3 reads CSAREGIGTEAFF. The CDR3 DNA reads as TGCAGTGCTAGAGAAGGGATAGGGACTGAAGCTTTCTTT.

This clonotype has at least ten counts. This sequence joins TRBV10-3 and TRBJ2-7; 11 bases line up with TRBD1. The J segment lost 0 bases and the V segment lost 10 bases, leaving 5 bases of the junction unmatched. This CDR3 spans 14 amino acids. Germline V gene sequence: CDR1 ENHRY, CDR2 SYGVKD. CDR3 coding DNA: TGTGCCAGCACCGGGACAGGGGGCTCCTACGAGCAGTACTTC. Protein: CASTGTGGSYEQYF.

This clonotype showed up just a few times. The rearrangement joins TRBV4-1 to TRBJ2-3; 12 positions match TRBD2. This CDR3 is 18 amino acids long. From germline, CDR1 is MGHRA and CDR2 YSYEKL. V shed 1 base and J 3 bases; nucleotides not matched to a gene: 8. DNA for the CDR3: TGCGCCAGCAGCCAAGGAAGGGCACTAGCGGGAGGAACAGATACGCAGTATTTT. It codes for CASSQGRALAGGTDTQYF.

Many counts were recorded for this clonotype. This rearrangement joins TRBV6-5 to TRBJ1-1; D is uncertain. Deletions cut 0 bases from V and 4 bases from J, with 15 bases between. Germline V CDR1 and CDR2: MNHEY, SVGAGI. The CDR3 has 16 residues. CDR3 bases: TGTGCCAGCAGTTACTCGATGGTCGGTTGGGTCACTGAAGCTTTCTTT. Amino acid sequence: CASSYSMVGWVTEAFF.

This clonotype has only a few counts. The rearrangement uses TRBV14 and TRBJ1-1; D not resolved. The V gene lost 3 bases and the J gene lost 4 bases, with 12 bases spanning the gap. This CDR3 has 14 residues. CDR1 SGHDN and CDR2 FVKESK come from the germline V gene. CDR3 bases: TGTGCCAGCAGCCACCAAGGGCGCATCACTGAAGCTTTCTTT. Its protein is CASSHQGRITEAFF.

This clonotype was counted at least ten times. The chain joins TRBV3-1 to TRBJ2-5; 7 bases are a match to TRBD1. There are 15 residues in the CDR3. The J segment lost 2 bases and the V segment lost 0 bases, leaving 3 bases of the junction unmatched. Germline assignment: CDR1 LGHDT and CDR2 YNNKEL (reference sequence). The CDR3 spells CASSQERQGQETQYF. CDR3 in DNA: TGTGCCAGCAGCCAAGAAAGACAGGGTCAAGAGACCCAGTACTTC.

This clonotype was counted a few times. This rearrangement joins TRBV7-2 to TRBJ2-7; D may be TRBD1 (5 bases). This CDR3 has 16 amino acids. V lost 5 bases, J lost 2 bases, and 19 bases lay in between. The germline V gene has CDR1 SGHTA and CDR2 FQGNSA. The CDR3 here is CASSPKIGAGTYEQYF. The CDR3 DNA follows: TGTGCCAGCAGCCCAAAGATAGGGGCAGGAACCTACGAGCAGTACTTC.

The chain couples TRBV15 to TRBJ2-7; either TRBD1 or TRBD2 may supply D (6 bases each). The CDR3 is 17 amino acids. The germline V gene has CDR1 LNHNV and CDR2 YYDKDF (reference sequence). Trimming cost V 3 bases and J 0 bases, with 18 bases left between them. CDR3 coding DNA: TGTGCCACCAGCAGGAAACTAGCCGGGGGACACTCCTACGAGCAGTACTTC. Its protein is CATSRKLAGGHSYEQYF.

This clonotype was seen at least ten times. The rearrangement links TRBV28 to TRBJ1-1, with 8 bases lining up with TRBD1. The CDR3 totals 15 residues. Germline CDR1 reads MDHEN; CDR2 reads SYDVKM. Trimming took 5 bases from V and 3 from J; bases not matched to a gene: 8. The CDR3 DNA sequence: TGTGCCAGCAGTGTTACAGGGGGTCGCCACACTGAAGCTTTCTTT. It translates to CASSVTGGRHTEAFF. The variable domain in full, with the rest retrieved from reference TRBV28 and TRBJ1-1, is DVKVTQSSRYLVKRTGEKVFLECVQDMDHENMFWYRQDPGLGLRLIYFSYDVKMKEKGDIPEGYSVSREKKERFSLILESASTNQTSMYLCASSVTGGRHTEAFFGQGTRLTVV.

This clonotype occurred once. The chain couples TRBV27 to TRBJ2-4, with D perhaps matching TRBD1 (6 bases). This CDR3 contains 18 residues. Germline values: CDR1 MNHEY, CDR2 SMNVEV (reference sequence). V lost 3 bases and J lost 3, with 21 bases in between. CDR3 nucleotides: TGTGCCAGCAGTTTCTCGCCAGGGGCCCCCTTTGGCAAAAACATTCAGTACTTC. This sequence encodes CASSFSPGAPFGKNIQYF.

This clonotype appeared many times. The chain carries TRBV20-1 and TRBJ2-5; 11 bases are a match to TRBD2. With V trimmed by 6 bases and J by 0 bases, 6 bases remained unmatched. The germline CDR1 and CDR2 sequences are DFQATT and SNEGSKA (reference sequence). CDR3 size: 15 residues. CDR3 sequence: CSAYTSGRHQETQYF. The CDR3, as DNA: TGCAGTGCCTACACTAGCGGGAGACACCAAGAGACCCAGTACTTC.

This clonotype showed up many times. The DNA for the CDR3 is TGTGCCAGCAGCTACCCCCCGGGACTGGGGGTCTACGAGCAGTACTTC. It yields the protein CASSYPPGLGVYEQYF. The gene calls are TRBV7-9 and TRBJ2-7; D is perhaps TRBD2 (6 bases). This CDR3 is built from 16 residues. CDR1 is SEHNR, CDR2 FQNEAQ, per germline (reference sequence). V dropped 4 bases and J dropped 3 bases, with 19 bases sitting between them.